These 21 T cell receptor beta chains originate from one sample sequenced in a study of blood T cell repertoires in COVID-19. Sequenced by immunoSEQ multiplex PCR; TCRdb stores in-frame clones only, minus some. The sample comprises under 300,000 clones, about 85% of which are singletons, and 13% rests with the top ten. What was sequenced was peripheral blood. All receptors come from a human donor in a cohort sampled during active COVID-19.

The rearrangement uses TRBV5-1 and TRBJ2-1; TRBD2 aligns across 13 bases. The V gene end was trimmed by 3 bases and the J gene end by 10 bases; junction bases not matched to a gene: 4. This CDR3 region has 14 residues. Looked up from germline, CDR1 is SGHRS and CDR2 is YFSETQ. This CDR3 reads CASSSGLAGREQFF. As DNA, the CDR3 is TGCGCCAGCAGCTCGGGACTAGCGGGGAGGGAGCAGTTCTTC.

The chain links TRBV10-3 to TRBJ1-1; D is unclear. There are 13 residues in the CDR3. Germline loops: CDR1 ENHRY, CDR2 SYGVKD. V dropped 8 bases and J dropped 1 base, with 11 bases sitting between them. CDR3 amino acids: CAIREESNTEAFF. CDR3 in DNA: TGTGCCATCCGGGAGGAATCGAACACTGAAGCTTTCTTT.

This chain links TRBV2 with TRBJ2-5, with TRBD2 matching 7 bases. Germline V gene lookup returns CDR1 SNHLY and CDR2 FYNNEI. The CDR3 spans 12 residues. The ends lost 4 bases at V and 5 bases at J; junction bases unmatched: 1. This CDR3 reads CASSGEGETQYF. In DNA, the CDR3 is TGTGCCAGCAGTGGGGAGGGCGAGACCCAGTACTTC. Combining the CDR3 with reference TRBV2 and TRBJ2-5 gives the whole variable domain EPEVTQTPSHQVTQMGQEVILRCVPISNHLYFYWYRQILGQKVEFLVSFYNNEISEKSEIFDDQFSVERPDGSNFTLKIRSTKLEDSAMYFCASSGEGETQYFGPGTRLLVL.

The chain uses TRBV2 and TRBJ2-2, with D unclear. V lost 6 bases and J lost 7, with 6 bases in between. Germline CDR1 reads SNHLY; CDR2 reads FYNNEI. The CDR3 runs to 11 residues. The CDR3 is CASRRIGELFF. The CDR3 nucleotides read TGTGCCAGCAGGAGGATCGGGGAGCTGTTTTTT.

This chain joins TRBV27 and TRBJ1-2, with D maybe TRBD1 (5 bases). Trimming removed 6 bases from V and 4 bases from J, with 12 bases in between. Germline CDR1 is MNHEY and CDR2 is SMNVEV (reference sequence). This CDR3 spans 13 amino acids. The CDR3 here is CASSRGGGYGYTF. DNA for the CDR3: TGTGCCAGCAGCCGGGGCGGGGGCTATGGCTACACCTTC.

This clone was found once. This sequence joins TRBV7-6 and TRBJ2-5; TRBD2 agrees at 15 bases. Germline V gene data show CDR1 as SGHVS and CDR2 as FNYEAQ. The J segment lost 4 bases and the V segment lost 4 bases, leaving 4 bases of the junction unmatched. The CDR3 is made up of 16 amino acids. CDR3 protein: CASSSGLAGGRETQYF. DNA of the CDR3: TGTGCCAGCAGCTCCGGACTAGCGGGAGGGCGAGAGACCCAGTACTTC.

The gene calls are TRBV27 and TRBJ2-1; TRBD2 matches at 9 bases. Germline values: CDR1 MNHEY, CDR2 SMNVEV (reference sequence). The V and J ends lost 7 bases and 5 bases, in that order; junction bases with no gene match: 21. The length of the CDR3 is 19 residues. Here the CDR3 DNA reads TGTGCCAGCATAAAATCGACAGGGTTGGCGGGAGGGCCAAACAATGAGCAGTTCTTC. It codes for CASIKSTGLAGGPNNEQFF.

V and J are TRBV7-9 and TRBJ1-1, with a tentative D call TRBD1 (6 bases). Germline CDR1 is SEHNR and CDR2 is FQNEAQ (reference sequence). V dropped 4 bases and J dropped 5 bases, with 14 bases sitting between them. This CDR3 has 14 residues. The CDR3 DNA sequence: TGTGCCAGCAGCTGGGGGCTGATGGGAACTGAAGCTTTCTTT. Translation: CASSWGLMGTEAFF.

This chain joins TRBV27 and TRBJ2-7, with 14 nucleotides matching TRBD2. The J segment lost 3 bases and the V segment lost 10 bases, leaving 5 bases of the junction unmatched. Germline V gene sequence: CDR1 MNHEY, CDR2 SMNVEV (reference sequence). CDR3 length: 14 residues. CDR3: CATRTSGRYYEQYF. The CDR3 DNA reads TGTGCCACCCGGACTAGCGGGAGGTACTACGAGCAGTACTTC.

J is TRBJ2-7 and V is TRBV2; TRBD1 agrees at 12 bases. Trimming removed 6 bases from V and 6 bases from J; junction bases left unmatched: 6. The CDR3 extends over 14 amino acids. Germline V CDR1 and CDR2: SNHLY, FYNNEI. Written as DNA, the CDR3 is TGTGCCAGCAGGGGGACAGGGGGCTCTGGCGAGCAGTACTTC. This encodes CASRGTGGSGEQYF.

This clone was found a few times. The V gene is TRBV30, the J gene TRBJ1-6; 7 bases match TRBD1. The V gene's germline CDR1 is GTSNPN and CDR2 SVGIG (reference sequence). With V trimmed by 4 bases and J by 4 bases, 16 bases remained unmatched. CDR3 length equals 18 residues. The CDR3 nucleotides are TGTGCCTGGACCCATGGACAGGAGAGACCTAGGTATAATTCACCCCTCCACTTT. This gives the protein CAWTHGQERPRYNSPLHF.

The CDR3 here is CASSLGQGVAFF. The CDR3, as DNA: TGTGCCAGCAGTCTAGGACAGGGGGTAGCTTTCTTT. This chain links TRBV28 with TRBJ1-1, with TRBD1 matching over 10 bases. From germline, CDR1 is MDHEN and CDR2 SYDVKM. V lost 5 bases to trimming and J lost 10 bases; unmatched junction nucleotides: 4. The CDR3 contains 12 residues.

The CDR3 here is CASSSDRDFFTTSTDTQYF. DNA for the CDR3: TGTGCCAGCAGCAGTGACAGGGACTTTTTCACGACTAGCACAGATACGCAGTATTTT. The genes are TRBV5-6 and TRBJ2-3; D possibly corresponds to TRBD1 (7 bases). V lost 4 bases and J 0 bases, leaving 24 bases between the germline ends. CDR3 size: 19 residues. Germline CDR1 SGHDT, CDR2 YYEEEE.

The gene calls are TRBV3-1 (or the pseudogene TRBV3-2) and TRBJ1-4, with D perhaps matching TRBD1 (5 bases). Germline assignment: CDR1 LGHDT and CDR2 YNNKEL (reference sequence). The V end was cut by 1 base, the J end by 12 bases, with 18 bases between. CDR3 length: 15 amino acids. The CDR3 spells CASSQVSPKTGELFF. CDR3 nucleotide sequence: TGTGCCAGCAGCCAAGTTTCCCCAAAAACGGGGGAACTGTTTTTT.

V gene TRBV4-1 combines with J gene TRBJ2-7; a possible D gene is TRBD2 (6 bases). With 1 base removed from V and 7 bases from J, the gap between germline ends came to 14 bases. The CDR3 length is 14 residues. Germline CDR1 MGHRA, CDR2 YSYEKL. The CDR3: CASSQGGNNAEQYF. Written as DNA, the CDR3 is TGCGCCAGCAGCCAAGGCGGGAACAATGCGGAGCAGTACTTC.

CDR3 sequence: CASSERGALNTGELFF. The CDR3, as DNA: TGTGCCAGCAGTGAACGGGGGGCACTGAACACCGGGGAGCTGTTTTTT. The chain joins TRBV2 to TRBJ2-2; D possibly corresponds to TRBD2 (7 bases). Germline loops: CDR1 SNHLY, CDR2 FYNNEI. The CDR3 loop spans 16 amino acids. V lost 2 bases to trimming and J lost 1 base, with 11 bases between them. Full variable domain (remainder filled in from reference TRBV2 and TRBJ2-2): EPEVTQTPSHQVTQMGQEVILRCVPISNHLYFYWYRQILGQKVEFLVSFYNNEISEKSEIFDDQFSVERPDGSNFTLKIRSTKLEDSAMYFCASSERGALNTGELFFGEGSRLTVL.

V is TRBV5-4 and J is TRBJ1-6, with D possibly being TRBD1 (5 bases). Between the trimmed V and J ends, which lost 2 bases and 7 bases, there was a span of 16 bases. This CDR3 has 16 residues. Germline V gene data show CDR1 as SGHNT and CDR2 as YYREEE (reference sequence). The CDR3 DNA is TGTGCCAGCAGCTTACGGGGGTCTGCTGTAAATTCACCCCTCCACTTT. Its translation: CASSLRGSAVNSPLHF.

The chain joins TRBV2 to TRBJ1-2; 9 bases agree with TRBD1. The CDR3 totals 13 residues. Losses at the gene ends were 6 bases for V and 3 bases for J; bases not matched to a gene: 2. CDR1 is SNHLY, CDR2 FYNNEI, per germline. The CDR3 reads CASRGQGDYGYTF. In DNA, the CDR3 is TGTGCCAGCAGGGGACAGGGAGACTATGGCTACACCTTC.

V usage is TRBV14 and J usage is TRBJ2-1, with TRBD2 matching over 16 bases. Germline loops: CDR1 SGHDN, CDR2 FVKESK. The trim removed 4 bases at V and 4 bases at J, leaving 10 bases unmatched. The CDR3 has 19 amino acids. The DNA for the CDR3 is TGTGCCAGCAGCCGGGACGGGACTAGCGGGAGGGCCAGGTACAATGAGCAGTTCTTC. Residues: CASSRDGTSGRARYNEQFF.

The V and J genes are TRBV5-1 and TRBJ2-1; no clear D gene. The CDR3 sequence is 14 residues long. V was clipped by 0 bases and J by 6 bases, with 10 bases between them. Germline V CDR1 and CDR2: SGHRS, YFSETQ. The CDR3 protein is CASSLEGRSNEQFF. The CDR3 nucleotides are TGCGCCAGCAGCTTGGAAGGCAGGTCCAATGAGCAGTTCTTC.

This sequence joins TRBV6-5 and TRBJ1-6, with a weak D call TRBD1 (5 bases). Germline CDR1 and CDR2: MNHEY and SVGAGI. The length of the CDR3 is 15 residues. Trimming took off 2 bases at V and 7 bases at J, with 12 bases between the two ends. CDR3 coding DNA: TGTGCCAGCAGTTACCGCCGACAGTTAAATTCACCCCTCCACTTT. Its protein product is CASSYRRQLNSPLHF.